This T cell receptor beta chain was identified in a study of T cell responses to AZD1222 COVID-19 vaccine. General study findings and limits: Only 5 to 7 AZD1222 recipients tested seropositive at baseline. At 160-218 and 743-854, vaccine-associated CD4 TCRs were dominant, and they spanned spike.

The CDR3 spans 14 residues. V gave up 4 bases and J gave up 9 bases; unmatched junction bases: 7. The V gene's germline CDR1 is SGHNT and CDR2 YYREEE (reference sequence). TCRdb's table, derived via immunoSEQ multiplex PCR, lists solely in-frame clones and lacks some. The data show roughly 120,000 clones, approximately 90% seen once. A remark on this clone: No antigen is known for it.

This TCR derives from an adult in good health. V gene TRBV5-4 combines with J gene TRBJ1-6; 7 bases are shared with TRBD1. Material: peripheral blood, obtained on day 0 of AZD1222 vaccination. The CDR3 sequence is CASSRNRGGSPLHF. In DNA form, the CDR3 reads TGTGCCAGCAGCCGAAACAGGGGAGGTTCACCCCTCCACTTT. The full variable domain, rest sourced from reference TRBV5-4 and TRBJ1-6, is ETGVTQSPTHLIKTRGQQVTLRCSSQSGHNTVSWYQQALGQGPQFIFQYYREEENGRGNFPPRFSGLQFPNYSSELNVNALELDDSALYLCASSRNRGGSPLHFGNGTRLTVT.